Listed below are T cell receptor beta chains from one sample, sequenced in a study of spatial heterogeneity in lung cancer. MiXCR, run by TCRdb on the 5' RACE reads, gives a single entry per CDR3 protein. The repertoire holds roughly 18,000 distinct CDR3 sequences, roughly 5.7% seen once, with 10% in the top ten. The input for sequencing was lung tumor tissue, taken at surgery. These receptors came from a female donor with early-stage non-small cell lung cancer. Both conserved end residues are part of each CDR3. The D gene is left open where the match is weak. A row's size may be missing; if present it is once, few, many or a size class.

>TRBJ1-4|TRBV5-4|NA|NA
TGTGCCAGCAGCCGGGATGAAAAACTGTTTTTT
CASSRDEKLFF
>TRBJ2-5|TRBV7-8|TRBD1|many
TGTGCCAGCAGCTTAGCTGTACAGGGGGCGATGGAGACCCAGTACTTC
CASSLAVQGAMETQYF
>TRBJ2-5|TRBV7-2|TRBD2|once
TGTGCCAGCAGCAACTCACTAGCGGGGGGCCAAGAGACCCAGTACTTC
CASSNSLAGGQETQYF
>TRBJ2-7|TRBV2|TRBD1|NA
TGTGCCAGCACCGGGACAGGTACCTACGAGCAGTACTTC
CASTGTGTYEQYF
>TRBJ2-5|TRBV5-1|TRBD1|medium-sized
TGCGCCAGCAGCCCCCCCTCAGGGGGTCAAGAGACCCAGTACTTC
CASSPPSGGQETQYF
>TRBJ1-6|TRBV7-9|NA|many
TGTGCCAGCAGCTTGGACATGTTCAATTCACCCCTCCACTTT
CASSLDMFNSPLHF
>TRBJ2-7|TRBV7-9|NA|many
TGTGCCAGCAGCGCCAGGGGCTCCTACGAGCAGTACTTC
CASSARGSYEQYF
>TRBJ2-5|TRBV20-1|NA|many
TGCCCCCGGAGGGCCCAGTACTTC
CPRRAQYF
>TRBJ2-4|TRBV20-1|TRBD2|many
TGCAGTGCTAGTCAAGCGGGAGGAGCCAAAAACATTCAGTACTTC
CSASQAGGAKNIQYF
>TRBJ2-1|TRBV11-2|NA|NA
TGTGCCAGCAGCTTAGATCCCCCGGGAAATAAGTTCTTC
CASSLDPPGNKFF
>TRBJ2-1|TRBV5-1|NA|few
TGCGCCAGCAGCTTGGGCGGGAATTCCTACAATGAGCAGTTCTTC
CASSLGGNSYNEQFF
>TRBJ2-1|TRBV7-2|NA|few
TGTGCCAGCAGCCCGGACTGGGGTGGGACTGAGCAGTTCTTC
CASSPDWGGTEQFF
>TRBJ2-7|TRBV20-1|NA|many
TGCAGTGCGGTAACCGGGACTGCCCCCTACGAGCAGTACTTC
CSAVTGTAPYEQYF
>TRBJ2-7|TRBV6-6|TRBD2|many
TGTGCCAGCAGCCCGAAGAATAGCGGGAGAAAATACGAGCAGTACTTC
CASSPKNSGRKYEQYF
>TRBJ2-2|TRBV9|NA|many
TGTGCCAGCAGCGTAGATGCAGGGAGGCACACCGGGGAGCTGTTTTTT
CASSVDAGRHTGELFF
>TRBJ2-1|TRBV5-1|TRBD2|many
TGCGCCAGCAGCTGGGCGGCTAGCGGATACAATGAGCAGTTCTTC
CASSWAASGYNEQFF
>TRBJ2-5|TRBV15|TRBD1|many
TGTGCCACAAGTCTTGACAGGGGAAAAGTAGAGACCCAGTACTTC
CATSLDRGKVETQYF
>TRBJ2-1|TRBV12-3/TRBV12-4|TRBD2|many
TGTGCCAGCAATTTACGGGGGGGTGAGCAGTTCTTC
CASNLRGGEQFF
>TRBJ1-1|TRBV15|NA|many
TGTGCCACCAGCAGAGATGGACTGGGAGCTTTCTTT
CATSRDGLGAFF
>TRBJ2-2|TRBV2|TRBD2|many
TGTGCCAGCAGTCCTAGCGGAATCACCGGGGAGCTGTTTTTT
CASSPSGITGELFF
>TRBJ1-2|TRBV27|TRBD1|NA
TGTGCCAGCAGTCCAGGGACAGGCTATGGCTACACCTTC
CASSPGTGYGYTF
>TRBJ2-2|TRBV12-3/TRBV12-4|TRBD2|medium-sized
TGTGCCAGCAGTTTCACCCTCACTAGCGGGAGAATCACCGGGGAGCTGTTTTTT
CASSFTLTSGRITGELFF
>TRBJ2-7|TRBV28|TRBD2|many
TGTGCCAGCAGTTTACTAGCGGGAGGGCCTTTTGAGATTTACGAGCAGTACTTC
CASSLLAGGPFEIYEQYF
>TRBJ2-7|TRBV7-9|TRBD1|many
TGTGCCAGCAGTCTACAGGGGGACAGGGAGCAGTACTTC
CASSLQGDREQYF
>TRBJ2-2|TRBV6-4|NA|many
TGTGCCAGCAGTCTCCAGGAGGAGGTCGGGGAGCTGTTTTTT
CASSLQEEVGELFF
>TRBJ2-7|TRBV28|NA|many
TGTGCCAGCAGTTTAAGGGGGTACGAGCAGTACTTC
CASSLRGYEQYF
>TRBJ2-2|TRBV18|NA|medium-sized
TGTGCCAGCTCACCGAACTTGAACACCGGGGAGCTGTTTTTT
CASSPNLNTGELFF
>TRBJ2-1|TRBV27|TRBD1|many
TGTGCCAGCAGACGGGACAGTTACAATGAGCAGTTCTTC
CASRRDSYNEQFF
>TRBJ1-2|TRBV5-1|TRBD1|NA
TGCGCCAGCAGCCAAAGACCGGGACAGGGGAACTATGGCTACACCTTC
CASSQRPGQGNYGYTF